This T cell receptor beta chain was obtained from a study of cytomegalovirus exposure and HLA in healthy donors. Study outcomes and limitations: The authors later found HLA-associated TCR beta chains more clonally expanded than equally common others. Most subjects had HLA-A and HLA-B alleles reportedly predicted accurately by TCR beta sequences. Altogether, 150 to 200 TCR beta chains were recorded as cytomegalovirus-associated.

PCR employed 60 Vbeta and 13 Jbeta primers. Profiling relied on immunoSEQ multiplex PCR, and the TCRdb table lists in-frame clones only, not all of them. The profile shows about 210,000 clones, over 75% of them singletons. This clone has more than one count but fewer than ten. Antigen: not known. The germline gives CDR1 SGHRS, CDR2 YFSETQ. The V end lost 5 bases, the J end lost 8 bases, and 16 bases lay between the germline ends. CDR3 length: 14 amino acids. The chain combines TRBV5-1 with TRBJ1-4, with D perhaps matching TRBD1 (5 bases). The sequencing sample was made of PBMCs. The origin of this receptor is a woman between 45 and 60 years old in good health and CMV-seropositive. The CDR3 reads CASRQGQGTEKLFF. The CDR3 DNA is TGCGCCAGCAGGCAAGGGCAGGGAACCGAAAAACTGTTTTTT.